Below, 25 T cell receptor beta chains from the same sample are listed, as sequenced in a study of T cells in Graves' hyperthyroidism and ophthalmopathy. What was amplified from RNA transcripts were TCR beta CDR3 regions. TCR CDR3 regions were first amplified by RT-PCR with HTBI primers. TCRdb recomputed calls from the multiplex PCR reads with MiXCR, one row per CDR3 protein. This repertoire shows around 97,000 distinct CDR3 sequences, around 50% found once; its top ten account for approximately 25%. Sequenced sample: blood. Receptors originate from a man in his forties with Graves' hyperthyroidism.

In this sample, this clonotype turned up many times. The rearrangement uses TRBV20-1 and TRBJ1-1; unclear D gene. V gave up 3 bases and J gave up 5 bases, with 10 bases separating them. The CDR3 has 12 residues. Germline V lookup: CDR1 DFQATT, CDR2 SNEGSKA (reference sequence). CDR3 loop: CSASYHSTEAFF. The DNA for the CDR3 is TGCAGTGCTAGTTACCATTCGACTGAAGCTTTCTTT.

Many counts were recorded for this clonotype. V gene TRBV7-2 combines with J gene TRBJ2-1; 9 bases align to TRBD1. Germline values: CDR1 SGHTA, CDR2 FQGNSA. The V and J ends lost 5 bases and 8 bases, in that order; junction bases with no gene match: 4. This CDR3 is 13 amino acids long. The CDR3 DNA reads TGTGCCAGCAGCCGGGACAGGGAGGATGAGCAGTTCTTC. Translation: CASSRDREDEQFF.

This chain joins TRBV15 and TRBJ2-7; D not resolved. CDR3 length: 13 residues. V dropped 3 bases and J dropped 0 bases, with 6 bases sitting between them. Germline-derived CDR1 and CDR2 are LNHNV and YYDKDF (reference sequence). The CDR3 sequence: CATSSAGSYEQYF. CDR3 coding DNA: TGTGCCACCAGCAGCGCCGGCTCCTACGAGCAGTACTTC. Looking up the rest from reference TRBV15 and TRBJ2-7 gives the full variable domain: DAMVIQNPRYQVTQFGKPVTLSCSQTLNHNVMYWYQQKSSQAPKLLFHYYDKDFNNEADTPDNFQSRRPNTSFCFLDIRSPGLGDTAMYLCATSSAGSYEQYFGPGTRLTVT.

This clonotype was detected only a few times. The rearrangement links TRBV2 to TRBJ2-2; TRBD1 agrees at 8 bases. The V gene end was trimmed by 5 bases and the J gene end by 1 base; junction bases not matched to a gene: 9. The germline gives CDR1 SNHLY, CDR2 FYNNEI. This CDR3 contains 17 residues. In nucleotides, the CDR3 is TGTGCCAGCAGTCCGGCCCCAGGGGGCGAGAACACCGGGGAGCTGTTTTTT. It translates to CASSPAPGGENTGELFF.

In its sample, this clonotype was seen a few times. The V and J genes are TRBV3-1 and TRBJ1-4, with D unresolved. The V end was cut by 4 bases, the J end by 2 bases, with 20 bases between. The CDR3 runs 18 residues. Germline CDR1 and CDR2: LGHDT and YNNKEL (reference sequence). In DNA form, the CDR3 reads TGTGCCAGCAGCCGATGGCTGGTCCCAGAAGGGACTAATGAAAAACTGTTTTTT. Translation gives CASSRWLVPEGTNEKLFF.

This clonotype was seen repeatedly, ten times or more. The chain uses TRBV20-1 and TRBJ1-5; no clear D. CDR3 size: 15 residues. Per germline, CDR1 DFQATT and CDR2 SNEGSKA (reference sequence). V lost 3 bases and J lost 0, with 12 bases in between. This chain's CDR3 is CSASMGSFSNQPQHF. The CDR3 region has the DNA TGCAGTGCTAGTATGGGAAGCTTTAGCAATCAGCCCCAGCATTTT.

This clonotype has a count of ten or more. This chain connects TRBV11-3 to TRBJ2-3, with D tentatively TRBD1 or TRBD2 (5 bases each). Germline-derived CDR1 and CDR2 are SGHNT and YENEEA. The CDR3 runs to 16 residues. Deletions cut 5 bases from V and 6 bases from J, with 21 bases between. CDR3 sequence: CASSASRDGTADTQYF. CDR3 coding DNA: TGTGCCAGCAGCGCCAGTCGCGACGGGACGGCGGATACGCAGTATTTT.

CDR3 residues: CALSRGTALNTGELFF. CDR3 in DNA: TGTGCCTTGAGCCGCGGGACAGCTTTGAACACCGGGGAGCTGTTTTTT. This chain connects TRBV19 to TRBJ2-2, with D possibly being TRBD1 (7 bases). V was pared by 11 bases and J by 1 base, with 20 bases between. The CDR3 extends over 16 amino acids. CDR1 LNHDA and CDR2 SQIVND come from the germline V gene (reference sequence).

The J gene is TRBJ1-6, the V gene TRBV6-2 or TRBV6-3, with 7 nucleotides matching TRBD1. The V gene end was trimmed by 6 bases and the J gene end by 7 bases; junction bases not matched to a gene: 6. The CDR3 is 14 amino acids. Germline CDR1 is MNHEY and CDR2 is SVGEGT. CDR3 DNA: TGTGCCAGCAGGTACAGGGGAGGAAATTCACCCCTCCACTTT. This encodes CASRYRGGNSPLHF.

This clonotype was found many times. The J gene is TRBJ2-1, the V gene TRBV6-1, with 9 bases matching TRBD1. CDR1 is MNHNS and CDR2 is SASEGT in the germline V gene. With V trimmed by 8 bases and J by 7 bases, 12 bases remained unmatched. The CDR3 is 15 residues long. CDR3 region: CASATGTGSGNEQFF. The CDR3 DNA reads TGTGCCAGCGCCACCGGGACAGGGTCCGGTAATGAGCAGTTCTTC.

V and J are TRBV19 and TRBJ2-1, with 8 bases that match TRBD1. Germline-derived CDR1 and CDR2 are LNHDA and SQIVND (reference sequence). This CDR3 spans 13 amino acids. CDR3 coding DNA: TGTGACCCCGGGACAGGCGGGGTCGGCGAGCAGTTCTTC. It yields the protein CDPGTGGVGEQFF. Based on the CDR3 plus reference TRBV19 and TRBJ2-1, the full variable domain is DGGITQSPKYLFRKEGQNVTLSCEQNLNHDAMYWYRQDPGQGLRLIYYSQIVNDFQKGDIAEGYSVSREKKESFPLTVTSAQKNPTAFYLCDPGTGGVGEQFFGPGTRLTVL.

The rearrangement uses TRBV20-1 and TRBJ2-3; TRBD2 might be the D (5 bases). Trimming left V 6 bases short and J 11 bases short, with 18 bases between. Germline loops: CDR1 DFQATT, CDR2 SNEGSKA (reference sequence). The CDR3 is 12 amino acids. This CDR3 is CSAQGSRNEQYF. The CDR3 DNA follows: TGCAGTGCCCAAGGGAGTCGTAATGAGCAGTATTTT.

The J gene is TRBJ1-4, the V gene TRBV7-4; TRBD1 agrees at 7 bases. With V trimmed by 6 bases and J by 6 bases, 7 bases remained unmatched. The CDR3 is 14 residues long. Germline V gene data show CDR1 as SGHVT and CDR2 as SQSDAQ. CDR3 coding DNA: TGTGCCAGCAGGCGGACAGGCCACGATGAAAAACTGTTTTTT. Its translation: CASRRTGHDEKLFF.

Turning to this clonotype: Given a much more abundant clone one base away, this may be a read error. The chain employs TRBV6-2 or TRBV6-3 and TRBJ2-7; D could derive from TRBD1 or TRBD2 (5 bases each). The CDR3 sequence is 14 residues long. Looked up from germline, CDR1 is MNHEY and CDR2 is SVGEGT. V was cut by 8 bases and J by 2 bases, with 16 bases left in between. CDR3 residues: CASRSGTATYEQYF. CDR3 DNA sequence: TGTGCCAGCCGTTCCGGGACGGCAACCTACGAGCAGTACTTC.

In this sample, this clonotype turned up many times. V usage is TRBV30 and J usage is TRBJ2-7; D not resolved. Germline V gene lookup returns CDR1 GTSNPN and CDR2 SVGIG (reference sequence). CDR3 length equals 12 residues. The ends were cut back, 1 base at V and 3 bases at J, with 7 bases in the middle. CDR3 sequence: CAWSGVSYEQYF. The DNA for the CDR3 is TGTGCCTGGAGTGGAGTTAGCTACGAGCAGTACTTC. Together with reference TRBV30 and TRBJ2-7, the CDR3 gives the full variable domain: SQTIHQWPATLVQPVGSPLSLECTVEGTSNPNLYWYRQAAGRGLQLLFYSVGIGQISSEVPQNLSASRPQDRQFILSSKKLLLSDSGFYLCAWSGVSYEQYFGPGTRLTVT.

Of note for this clonotype: This may be a read error, as it is one base from a much larger clone. The chain links TRBV7-2 to TRBJ1-6; D remains ambiguous. The CDR3 extends over 13 amino acids. Germline V gene lookup returns CDR1 SGHTA and CDR2 FQGNSA. With 5 bases removed from V and 6 bases from J, the gap between germline ends came to 8 bases. CDR3 nucleotides: TGTGCCAGCAGCCGGGATCCTAATTCACCCCTCCACTTT. It yields the protein CASSRDPNSPLHF. Looking up the rest from reference TRBV7-2 and TRBJ1-6 gives the full variable domain: GAGVSQSPSNKVTEKGKDVELRCDPISGHTALYWYRQSLGQGLEFLIYFQGNSAPDKSGLPSDRFSAERTGGSVSTLTIQRTQQEDSAVYLCASSRDPNSPLHFGNGTRLTVT.

This clonotype has at least ten counts. The rearrangement uses TRBV20-1 and TRBJ2-1; D not certain. This CDR3 contains 13 residues. CDR1 and CDR2 (germline): DFQATT, SNEGSKA (reference sequence). V lost 6 bases, J lost 4 bases, and 13 bases lay in between. CDR3 nucleotide sequence: TGCAGTGCCAAGTGGACGGATTACAATGAGCAGTTCTTC. Translated: CSAKWTDYNEQFF.

This clonotype was recorded many times. The rearrangement uses TRBV12-3 or TRBV12-4 and TRBJ1-2, with TRBD1 matching over 8 bases. The CDR3 extends over 14 amino acids. Trimming at V came to 4 bases and at J to 8 bases, leaving 9 bases not matched to a gene. DNA for the CDR3: TGTGCCAGCAGTTCTTATGGACAGGGTGGCGGCTACACCTTC. Amino acid sequence: CASSSYGQGGGYTF.

This clonotype appeared many times. This chain links TRBV20-1 with TRBJ2-7, with TRBD2 as a possible D gene (7 bases). With 8 bases removed from V and 0 bases from J, the gap between germline ends came to 23 bases. This CDR3 spans 16 amino acids. Germline-derived CDR1 and CDR2 are DFQATT and SNEGSKA (reference sequence). CDR3 DNA sequence: TGCAGTTCGCCTAGCAGAGGGGGGGCAAACTCCTACGAGCAGTACTTC. Translation: CSSPSRGGANSYEQYF.

The rearrangement links TRBV20-1 to TRBJ1-1; D is unclear. The CDR3 sequence is 16 residues long. Germline assignment: CDR1 DFQATT and CDR2 SNEGSKA (reference sequence). V shed 3 bases and J shed 14 bases, with 31 bases lying between them. CDR3 bases: TGCAGTGCTAGTCGTCCTTTTGGACGGACGAACACTGAAACCTTCTTT. Protein: CSASRPFGRTNTETFF.

This clonotype was detected many times. V usage is TRBV15 and J usage is TRBJ1-1; no firm D call. This CDR3 has 13 amino acids. The V gene's germline CDR1 is LNHNV and CDR2 YYDKDF (reference sequence). Trimming took off 0 bases at V and 3 bases at J, with 5 bases between the two ends. This chain's CDR3 is CATSRDRDTEAFF. CDR3 coding DNA: TGTGCCACCAGCAGAGATCGGGACACTGAAGCTTTCTTT.

This clonotype showed up many times. V is TRBV4-2 and J is TRBJ2-7; D is uncertain. CDR3 length: 15 amino acids. Trimming cost V 2 bases and J 3 bases, with 14 bases left between them. CDR1 and CDR2 (germline): LGHNA, YNFKEQ. The DNA of the CDR3 is TGTGCCAGCAGCCAACGGAGCCAAAGGAGCTACGAGCAGTACTTC. It encodes CASSQRSQRSYEQYF.

The rearrangement links TRBV29-1 to TRBJ1-4, with a possible D match to TRBD1 (5 bases). Germline values: CDR1 SQVTM, CDR2 ANQGSEA. The length of the CDR3 is 13 residues. V lost 3 bases and J 6 bases, leaving 11 bases between the germline ends. The CDR3 region has the DNA TGCAGCGTTGAGGCAGGGCCGGATGAAAAACTGTTTTTT. Residues: CSVEAGPDEKLFF.

The gene calls are TRBV30 and TRBJ2-5; D might be TRBD2 (6 bases). CDR3 length: 13 residues. Trimming stripped 4 bases from V and 3 bases from J, with 12 bases between. CDR1 is GTSNPN and CDR2 is SVGIG in the germline V gene (reference sequence). As DNA, the CDR3 is TGTGCCTGGAATACCGGGAGTGAAGAGACCCAGTACTTC. Translated, it gives CAWNTGSEETQYF.

The V gene is TRBV19, the J gene TRBJ1-5; a possible D gene is TRBD1 (6 bases). Germline values: CDR1 LNHDA, CDR2 SQIVND (reference sequence). CDR3 length: 14 residues. V lost 7 bases and J 11 bases, leaving 21 bases between the germline ends. The chain's CDR3 is CASKKQGRGETQHF. For the CDR3, the DNA is TGTGCCAGTAAGAAACAGGGTCGAGGGGAGACCCAGCATTTT.